Following are 14 T cell receptor beta chains from one sample sequenced in a study of shared clonotypes between healthy human individuals. Data came from immunoSEQ multiplex PCR; TCRdb stores just in-frame clones and leaves some out. The table has about 1.1 million clones, 70% to 85% seen once. The specimen was memory CD4+ T cells from PBMCs. Indicated subset: CD45RA-negative fraction. All receptors derive from a man aged 18 to 30 in good health. Some clones in this sample may be carry-over from other donors' samples.

The CDR3 coding sequence is TGTGCCTGGAGTGTCGGACAGGGTTTGTTATGGTTCCACGAGCAGTACTTC. Translation gives CAWSVGQGLLWFHEQYF. The chain carries TRBV30 and TRBJ2-7; 8 nucleotides match TRBD1. From germline, CDR1 is GTSNPN and CDR2 SVGIG (reference sequence). This CDR3 is 17 amino acids long. The trim removed 0 bases at V and 5 bases at J, leaving 15 bases unmatched.

This clone appeared a few times. J is TRBJ2-7 and V is TRBV11-2, with D possibly TRBD2 on 6 matching bases. Germline loops: CDR1 SGHAT, CDR2 FQNNGV. V was pared by 1 base and J by 6 bases, with 13 bases between. This CDR3 comprises 14 residues. The CDR3 loop is CASSLAPARGEQYF. The CDR3 coding sequence is TGTGCCAGCAGCTTAGCCCCAGCGCGGGGCGAGCAGTACTTC.

This clone was counted between two and nine times. The rearrangement uses TRBV2 and TRBJ2-5; TRBD2 is a possible D gene (8 bases). The germline V and J ends were trimmed by 8 bases and 2 bases, with 27 bases remaining between them. Germline loops: CDR1 SNHLY, CDR2 FYNNEI. CDR3 length: 18 residues. CDR3 DNA sequence: TGTGCCAGCCCCGCGCGGAGGGGGCGGGAGGAAGCACAAGAGACCCAGTACTTC. It translates to CASPARRGREEAQETQYF. Drawing the rest from reference TRBV2 and TRBJ2-5, the complete variable domain is EPEVTQTPSHQVTQMGQEVILRCVPISNHLYFYWYRQILGQKVEFLVSFYNNEISEKSEIFDDQFSVERPDGSNFTLKIRSTKLEDSAMYFCASPARRGREEAQETQYFGPGTRLLVL.

The chain carries TRBV27 and TRBJ2-7; 9 bases map to TRBD1. CDR1 and CDR2 from the germline V gene are MNHEY and SMNVEV (reference sequence). The CDR3 contains 14 residues. After removal of 8 bases from V and 9 bases from J, the junction contained 14 bases not matched to a gene. The CDR3: CASGPLGQGIGQYF. The CDR3 nucleotides are TGTGCCAGCGGACCCCTGGGACAGGGTATAGGGCAGTACTTC.

J is TRBJ2-1 and V is TRBV6-5; 12 nucleotides line up with TRBD2. Per the germline V gene, CDR1 is MNHEY and CDR2 is SVGAGI. After removal of 6 bases from V and 9 bases from J, the junction contained 6 bases not matched to a gene. This CDR3 spans 14 amino acids. CDR3 coding DNA: TGTGCCAGCAGGAGGGCACTAGCGGGAGGTGAGCAGTTCTTC. This sequence encodes CASRRALAGGEQFF.

The chain links TRBV28 to TRBJ2-2; 7 nucleotides align to TRBD2. From germline, CDR1 is MDHEN and CDR2 SYDVKM. The V and J ends lost 6 bases and 8 bases, in that order; junction bases with no gene match: 12. The CDR3 runs to 15 residues. The chain's CDR3 is CASRRPAGRLGELFF. In DNA, the CDR3 is TGTGCCAGCAGACGGCCCGCCGGGAGGTTGGGGGAGCTGTTTTTT.

The CDR3 coding sequence is TGCAGCGTGACCCGAGACAGCTACAATGAGCAGTTCTTC. It translates to CSVTRDSYNEQFF. The chain joins TRBV29-1 to TRBJ2-1, with D perhaps TRBD1 (5 bases). The CDR3 is 13 amino acids. Trimming left V 6 bases short and J 3 bases short, with 12 bases between. In germline, CDR1 is SQVTM, CDR2 ANQGSEA.

The V call is TRBV5-1, the J call TRBJ2-7; D remains unclear. The CDR3 is 14 residues long. V gave up 0 bases and J gave up 0 bases, with 7 bases separating them. CDR1 is SGHRS and CDR2 is YFSETQ in the germline V gene. For the CDR3, the DNA is TGCGCCAGCAGCTTGGACCCGGCCTCCTACGAGCAGTACTTC. It specifies CASSLDPASYEQYF.

The genes are TRBV2 and TRBJ2-7; a weak D match, TRBD1 (6 bases). The V gene's germline CDR1 is SNHLY and CDR2 FYNNEI. V lost 5 bases and J lost 1, with 15 bases in between. The CDR3 totals 15 residues. The CDR3 spells CASSSRGSLSYEQYF. CDR3 nucleotide sequence: TGTGCCAGCAGTTCCAGGGGAAGCCTTTCCTACGAGCAGTACTTC.

The table lists this clone with a few counts. The V call is TRBV27, the J call TRBJ2-5; D gene uncertain. V shed 5 bases and J shed 4 bases, with 11 bases lying between them. The germline V gene encodes CDR1 MNHEY and CDR2 SMNVEV (reference sequence). There are 13 residues in the CDR3. The CDR3 spells CASSPRMGETQYF. CDR3 nucleotides: TGTGCCAGCAGTCCCCGGATGGGAGAGACCCAGTACTTC.

This chain joins TRBV28 and TRBJ2-2; tentative D call: TRBD1 (6 bases). The CDR3 is 16 amino acids. The V gene's germline CDR1 is MDHEN and CDR2 SYDVKM. V gave up 2 bases and J gave up 2 bases, with 12 bases separating them. DNA for the CDR3: TGTGCCAGCAGTTTAGGGGCAGGGACAAACACCGGGGAGCTGTTTTTT. It translates to CASSLGAGTNTGELFF.

This clone appeared once. The chain links TRBV18 to TRBJ2-7; D may be TRBD2 (5 bases). The CDR3 has 15 amino acids. CDR1 KGHSH and CDR2 LQKENI come from the germline V gene. V dropped 2 bases and J dropped 0 bases, with 11 bases sitting between them. CDR3 coding DNA: TGTGCCAGCTCACCAGATCGAGGGATCTCCTACGAGCAGTACTTC. Its protein is CASSPDRGISYEQYF.

This clone occurred a few times. The V call is TRBV2, the J call TRBJ1-2, with D maybe TRBD1 (6 bases). The CDR3 consists of 13 residues. V was clipped by 7 bases and J by 8 bases, with 17 bases between them. Germline CDR1 reads SNHLY; CDR2 reads FYNNEI. The CDR3 bases are TGTGCCAGCACTTCGTGGGGGGCACAGGGCTACACCTTC. Translating gives CASTSWGAQGYTF. Full variable domain (rest looked up from reference TRBV2 and TRBJ1-2): EPEVTQTPSHQVTQMGQEVILRCVPISNHLYFYWYRQILGQKVEFLVSFYNNEISEKSEIFDDQFSVERPDGSNFTLKIRSTKLEDSAMYFCASTSWGAQGYTFGSGTRLTVV.

J is TRBJ1-4 and V is TRBV2; possible D gene TRBD1, 5 bases. The CDR3 runs to 15 residues. Germline V gene sequence: CDR1 SNHLY, CDR2 FYNNEI. V lost 6 bases and J 1 base, leaving 12 bases between the germline ends. The CDR3: CASRNLRETNEKLFF. The CDR3 DNA is TGTGCCAGCAGGAACCTCAGGGAAACTAATGAAAAACTGTTTTTT.